Each of the 3 T cell receptor beta chains below was sequenced from the same sample in a study of PD-1 blockade in classical Hodgkin lymphoma. Some clones are missing from TCRdb's copy, which holds only in-frame ones; the method was immunoSEQ multiplex PCR. The sample has 100,000 or so clones; around 89% are singletons. Following autologous stem cell transplantation, relapse occurred in every patient, and exposure to brentuximab vedotin varied. Specimen: peripheral blood mononuclear cells (PBMCs), collected before the second cycle of nivolumab. The receptors originated from a human donor with classical Hodgkin lymphoma.

There are a few counts of this clone. This sequence joins TRBV6-6 and TRBJ2-3; D call uncertain. Germline V gene sequence: CDR1 MNHNY, CDR2 SVGAGI (reference sequence). V lost 6 bases, J lost 6 bases, and 10 bases lay in between. CDR3 size: 12 residues. CDR3 sequence (DNA): TGTGCCAGCAGCCTCATGTATGATACGCAGTATTTT. As protein: CASSLMYDTQYF.

The chain employs TRBV30 and TRBJ1-1; D remains unclear. With 0 bases removed from V and 11 bases from J, the gap between germline ends came to 7 bases. Germline CDR1 is GTSNPN and CDR2 is SVGIG (reference sequence). The CDR3 is 10 residues long. The CDR3, as DNA: TGTGCCTGGAGTGTACTTGACGCTTTCTTT. It yields the protein CAWSVLDAFF.

The CDR3 nucleotides read TGTGCCAGCAGCTCGCAGCCGGGTGAAATTTCCCAGCATTTT. Amino acid sequence: CASSSQPGEISQHF. J is TRBJ1-5 and V is TRBV5-5; no reliable D call. Per germline, CDR1 SGHKS and CDR2 YYEKEE (reference sequence). This CDR3 region has 14 residues. The ends were cut back, 3 bases at V and 11 bases at J, with 18 bases in the middle.